The subject of this entry is one T cell receptor (beta chain). This specimen belongs to a study of blood T cell repertoires in COVID-19. Here immunoSEQ multiplex PCR was the method, and the copy in TCRdb shows in-frame clones only, minus some. The sample has approximately 200,000 clones, 85% to 90% seen once. Everyone who took part was about 18 to 89 years old, and they came from over 20 US areas. Clinical history reported by participants formed the basis on which cohorts were assigned. CDR1 is KGHSH and CDR2 is LQKENI in the germline V gene. This CDR3 contains 13 residues. Trimming at V came to 5 bases and at J to 7 bases, leaving 6 bases not matched to a gene.

The receptor comes from a man aged 25-45 years who had recovered from COVID-19. The rearrangement links TRBV18 to TRBJ1-2; 8 bases match TRBD1. Sequencing was performed on PBMCs or T cells enriched from blood (not recorded which). For the CDR3, the DNA is TGTGCCAGCTCATCTACAGGGGGAGGTGGCTACACCTTC. Translation: CASSSTGGGGYTF.